Reported below is one TCR beta chain. This CDR3 comprises 15 residues. Germline CDR1 and CDR2: SNHLY and FYNNEI. Trimming took 4 bases from V and 4 from J; bases not matched to a gene: 4. The source of the sample is a study of blood T cell repertoires in COVID-19. As originally analysed: Cell counts per sample came from amplifying reference gene primers. Clones were sequenced by immunoSEQ multiplex PCR, and TCRdb holds only the in-frame ones, with some missing. Clone size and the V and J calls come from that table; the DNA yielded D and trimming. The sample contains about 29,000 clones, more than 70% of which appear only once.

Sequenced input: peripheral blood. The gene calls are TRBV2 and TRBJ2-1; 10 bases agree with TRBD1. The TCR was taken from a man older than 75 with active COVID-19. The CDR3 coding sequence is TGTGCCAGCAGTGGTGGGACAGGGGCTTACAATGAGCAGTTCTTC. This codes for CASSGGTGAYNEQFF.